The source of this T cell receptor beta chain is a study of identical twins. General study results and limits: Cross-sectional statistical analysis was relied on for the conclusions, without the same donors being followed.

The CDR3 length is 12 residues. The germline V gene encodes CDR1 DFQATT and CDR2 SNEGSKA (reference sequence). Trimming pared 6 bases from V and 6 bases from J, leaving 12 bases between. A remark on this clonotype: What it binds is not known.

Each CDR3 protein is one row after TCRdb ran MiXCR on the 5' RACE reads. Here the sample spans about 550,000 distinct CDR3 sequences, approximately 20% being singletons. No donor was unhealthy or non-Caucasian. The sample was also reused in another study, on yellow fever vaccine responses in identical twins. As that report states: Reportedly, twins showed a vaccine T cell response that looked partly convergent and partly personalized.

This chain uses TRBV20-1 with TRBJ2-1, with TRBD1 as a possible D gene (6 bases). Source material: CD4+ T cells sorted from blood. The clonotype originates from a woman younger than 30 in good health. The CDR3 DNA reads as TGCAGTGCCCCGAAGGACAGCAATGAGCAGTTCTTC. Translating gives CSAPKDSNEQFF.